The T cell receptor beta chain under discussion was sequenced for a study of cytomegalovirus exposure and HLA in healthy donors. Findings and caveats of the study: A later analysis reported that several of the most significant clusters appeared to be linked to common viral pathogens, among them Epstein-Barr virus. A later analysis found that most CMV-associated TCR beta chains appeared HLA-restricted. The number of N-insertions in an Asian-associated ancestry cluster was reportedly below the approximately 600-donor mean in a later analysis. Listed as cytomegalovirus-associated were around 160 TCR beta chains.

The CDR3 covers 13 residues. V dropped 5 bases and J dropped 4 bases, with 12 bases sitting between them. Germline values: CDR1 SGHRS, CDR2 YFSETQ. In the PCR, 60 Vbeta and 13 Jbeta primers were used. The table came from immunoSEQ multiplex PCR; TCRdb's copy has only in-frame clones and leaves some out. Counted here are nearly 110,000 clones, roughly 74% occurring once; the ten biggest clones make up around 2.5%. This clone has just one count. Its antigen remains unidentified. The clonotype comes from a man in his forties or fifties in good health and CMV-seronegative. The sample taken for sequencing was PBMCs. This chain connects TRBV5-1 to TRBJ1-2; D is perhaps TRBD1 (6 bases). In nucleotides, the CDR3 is TGCGCCAGCAGGGGGGGGCAGACCTATGGCTACACCTTC. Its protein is CASRGGQTYGYTF. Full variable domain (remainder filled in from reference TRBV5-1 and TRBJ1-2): KAGVTQTPRYLIKTRGQQVTLSCSPISGHRSVSWYQQTPGQGLQFLFEYFSETQRNKGNFPGRFSGRQFSNSRSEMNVSTLELGDSALYLCASRGGQTYGYTFGSGTRLTVV.